This TCR beta chain appears in the sequencing data of a study of cytomegalovirus exposure and HLA in healthy donors. Whole-study findings and limits: Cytomegalovirus association was assigned to about 180 TCR beta chains.

Details on this clone: Antigen: not known.

V shed 7 bases, J shed 0 bases, and the junction held 14 bases outside the gene matches. The CDR3 runs to 19 residues. Germline V gene lookup returns CDR1 LNHNV and CDR2 YYDKDF (reference sequence). Vbeta (60) and Jbeta (13) primers were used in the PCR. The assay was immunoSEQ multiplex PCR, and TCRdb's table has in-frame clones only and misses some. The top ten hold around 4.1% of the sample, which has 150,000 to 200,000 clones, over 80% seen once. The receptor was derived from a man aged 50-60 years in good health and CMV-seropositive. The source material was PBMCs. J is TRBJ2-1 and V is TRBV15, with 11 bases identical to TRBD2. The CDR3 DNA reads TGTGCCACCACCACGAGTCTAGCGGGGGGCCTAAGCTCCTACAATGAGCAGTTCTTC. Residues: CATTTSLAGGLSSYNEQFF.